The 31 T cell receptor beta chains below all came from one sample that was sequenced in a study of Ad26.COV2.S vaccination and SARS-CoV-2 variants. TCRdb keeps only in-frame clones here, not all; method: immunoSEQ multiplex PCR. The sample has roughly 350,000 clones, approximately 86% seen once. Described treatment: roughly 18 received Ad26.COV2.S at low or high dose, single or two shots; 5 received placebo; per-sample allocation not given. Collection of samples fell on day 63 after the first vaccine or placebo injection. The sequences come from peripheral blood, collected in a trial of Ad26.COV2.S vaccine versus placebo. The receptors originated from a person between 18 and 60 years old who received the Ad26.COV2.S COVID-19 vaccine or a placebo.

The V and J genes are TRBV5-1 and TRBJ2-5; D remains ambiguous. Germline V CDR1 and CDR2: SGHRS, YFSETQ. The CDR3 loop spans 12 amino acids. The V gene lost 4 bases and the J gene lost 4 bases, with 8 bases spanning the gap. This chain's CDR3 is CASSSAGETQYF. CDR3 nucleotide sequence: TGCGCCAGCAGCAGCGCTGGAGAGACCCAGTACTTC.

The chain links TRBV6-2 or TRBV6-3 to TRBJ2-3; unclear D gene. Germline V lookup: CDR1 MNHEY, CDR2 SVGEGT. Between the trimmed V and J ends, which lost 2 bases and 0 bases, there was a span of 12 bases. This CDR3 contains 16 residues. The CDR3 DNA reads as TGTGCCAGCAGTTACCCCCTCTCCCCTAGCACAGATACGCAGTATTTT. It translates to CASSYPLSPSTDTQYF.

This clone was counted a few times. The chain joins TRBV5-1 to TRBJ1-5, with D tentatively TRBD1 (6 bases). V gave up 3 bases and J gave up 3 bases, with 13 bases separating them. Germline CDR1 and CDR2: SGHRS and YFSETQ. This CDR3 comprises 15 residues. This CDR3 reads CASSWGQGPNQPQHF. CDR3 in DNA: TGCGCCAGCAGCTGGGGGCAGGGGCCCAATCAGCCCCAGCATTTT.

Note on this clone: One junction end does not reproduce the germline sequence, and a read error may be involved. The rearrangement uses TRBV27 and TRBJ1-1; 10 bases align to TRBD1. The CDR3 sequence is 13 residues long. Germline V CDR1 and CDR2: MNHEY, SMNVEV (reference sequence). The CDR3 sequence: CASSFPPGQGLQF. The CDR3 coding sequence is TGTGCCAGCAGTTTTCCTCCGGGACAGGGGCTCCAGTTT.

The V gene is TRBV5-6, the J gene TRBJ1-6, with 9 bases matching TRBD1. The CDR3 spans 14 residues. Germline assignment: CDR1 SGHDT and CDR2 YYEEEE. The trim removed 7 bases at V and 12 bases at J, leaving 11 bases unmatched. CDR3 amino acids: CASVQGQGRGPLHF. Written as DNA, the CDR3 is TGTGCCAGCGTACAAGGACAGGGGCGAGGACCCCTCCACTTT.

This sequence joins TRBV6-5 and TRBJ2-7; D is possibly TRBD1 or TRBD2 (5 bases each). The V end was cut by 6 bases, the J end by 3 bases, with 9 bases between. The V gene's germline CDR1 is MNHEY and CDR2 SVGAGI. This CDR3 spans 12 amino acids. The CDR3 DNA is TGTGCCAGCAGGGGGGACCTCTACGAGCAGTACTTC. Residues: CASRGDLYEQYF.

J is TRBJ2-2 and V is TRBV11-3; D possibly corresponds to TRBD2 (5 bases). Trimming took 3 bases from V and 2 from J, leaving 7 bases between them. Looked up from germline, CDR1 is SGHNT and CDR2 is YENEEA. The CDR3 contains 14 residues. The CDR3 DNA is TGTGCCAGCAGCTTTCGGGAAAACACCGGGGAGCTGTTTTTT. Amino acid sequence: CASSFRENTGELFF.

The chain links TRBV12-3 or TRBV12-4 to TRBJ1-3, with unresolved D. The CDR3 spans 11 residues. Trimming took off 8 bases at V and 3 bases at J, with 5 bases between the two ends. The CDR3 here is CASPRGNTIYF. The CDR3 region has the DNA TGTGCCAGCCCCCGTGGAAACACCATATATTTT.

With regard to this clone: A read error may account for a junction end that differs from germline. The gene calls are TRBV7-7 and TRBJ2-1; 8 bases match TRBD2. This CDR3 region has 15 residues. CDR1 SSHAT and CDR2 FNYEAQ come from the germline V gene (reference sequence). In DNA, the CDR3 is TGTGCTAGCAGCTTATTGGCGGGGGGCTACAATGAGCAGTTCTTC. Its protein product is CASSLLAGGYNEQFF.

This clone was recorded a few times. The V and J genes are TRBV4-1 and TRBJ1-1; D is uncertain. This CDR3 has 17 amino acids. V lost 0 bases to trimming and J lost 1 base, with 15 bases between them. Germline loops: CDR1 MGHRA, CDR2 YSYEKL. The CDR3 reads CASSQDRANRKNTEAFF. For the CDR3, the DNA is TGCGCCAGCAGCCAAGATAGAGCGAACAGAAAGAACACTGAAGCTTTCTTT.

The rearrangement links TRBV7-9 to TRBJ2-3; tentative D call: TRBD2 (5 bases). The CDR3 extends over 15 amino acids. The V gene lost 3 bases and the J gene lost 2 bases, with 12 bases spanning the gap. Germline V gives CDR1 SEHNR, CDR2 FQNEAQ (reference sequence). The CDR3 region is CASSLVWESTDTQYF. The CDR3 nucleotides read TGTGCCAGCAGCTTGGTATGGGAGTCCACAGATACGCAGTATTTT.

This chain joins TRBV27 and TRBJ2-1, with 12 positions matching TRBD2. The trim removed 6 bases at V and 10 bases at J, leaving 10 bases unmatched. CDR3 size: 15 residues. Per germline, CDR1 MNHEY and CDR2 SMNVEV (reference sequence). In nucleotides, the CDR3 is TGTGCCAGCAGGAATCGACTAGCGGGAGCTTTGGAGCAGTTCTTC. Translating it yields CASRNRLAGALEQFF.

The chain is built from TRBV10-3 and TRBJ2-7; 12 nucleotides align to TRBD2. The CDR3 consists of 14 residues. The V gene's germline CDR1 is ENHRY and CDR2 SYGVKD. Trimming cost V 7 bases and J 7 bases; bases outside gene matches: 8. CDR3 residues: CAINVLGLAGEQYF. The CDR3 coding sequence is TGTGCCATCAACGTACTCGGACTAGCGGGGGAGCAGTACTTC.

The CDR3 DNA sequence: TGTGCCAGCAGCTTAGCGCTATTCCAAGAGACCCAGTACTTC. This gives the protein CASSLALFQETQYF. The chain uses TRBV7-6 and TRBJ2-5; D ambiguous. Between the trimmed V and J ends, which lost 0 bases and 1 base, there was a span of 6 bases. The CDR3 sequence is 14 residues long. Germline V gene sequence: CDR1 SGHVS, CDR2 FNYEAQ.

J is TRBJ2-7 and V is TRBV30, with D unresolved. V lost 0 bases and J lost 2, with 5 bases in between. Per the germline V gene, CDR1 is GTSNPN and CDR2 is SVGIG (reference sequence). This CDR3 contains 12 residues. The DNA of the CDR3 is TGTGCCTGGAGTGTACCCACCTACGAGCAGTACTTC. Translated, it gives CAWSVPTYEQYF.

This clone was counted between two and nine times. This chain uses TRBV4-3 with TRBJ1-5; D uncertain. CDR3 length equals 17 residues. CDR1 is LGHNA, CDR2 YSLEER, per germline. V lost 0 bases and J 1 base, leaving 13 bases between the germline ends. The CDR3 sequence is CASSQDTALTSNQPQHF. The CDR3 nucleotides read TGCGCCAGCAGCCAAGATACGGCACTCACCAGCAATCAGCCCCAGCATTTT.

The chain combines TRBV5-1 with TRBJ2-5; TRBD1 matches 7 bases. The V gene's germline CDR1 is SGHRS and CDR2 YFSETQ. The J segment lost 5 bases and the V segment lost 6 bases, leaving 7 bases of the junction unmatched. The CDR3 sequence is 13 residues long. CDR3 sequence: CASTTGVGETQYF. The CDR3 coding sequence is TGCGCCAGCACCACAGGGGTAGGGGAGACCCAGTACTTC.

The chain employs TRBV28 and TRBJ1-1; possible D gene TRBD1, 5 bases. Trimming took 8 bases from V and 0 from J, leaving 16 bases between them. Germline V lookup: CDR1 MDHEN, CDR2 SYDVKM. This CDR3 has 15 amino acids. The CDR3 sequence: CASGGVKVLNTEAFF. In DNA form, the CDR3 reads TGTGCCAGCGGGGGTGTAAAGGTTCTGAACACTGAAGCTTTCTTT.

The chain links TRBV3-1 (or the pseudogene TRBV3-2) to TRBJ2-3, with unresolved D. Trimming cost V 0 bases and J 0 bases, with 10 bases left between them. The CDR3 extends over 16 amino acids. Germline CDR1 is LGHDT and CDR2 is YNNKEL (reference sequence). CDR3 DNA sequence: TGTGCCAGCAGCCAAGACGTTTCTCCAAGCACAGATACGCAGTATTTT. Translated, it gives CASSQDVSPSTDTQYF.

This CDR3 reads CASSQPRTGTYEQYF. CDR3 nucleotides: TGTGCCAGCAGCCAACCCAGGACAGGGACCTACGAGCAGTACTTC. The chain couples TRBV3-1 (or the pseudogene TRBV3-2) to TRBJ2-7; 8 bases align to TRBD1. J gave up 2 bases and V 2 bases, and 5 bases lay outside the gene matches. The CDR3 covers 15 residues. Per the germline V gene, CDR1 is LGHDT and CDR2 is YNNKEL (reference sequence).

This chain connects TRBV3-1 (or the pseudogene TRBV3-2) to TRBJ1-5; D unresolved. CDR3 length equals 13 residues. Germline lookup yields CDR1 LGHDT and CDR2 YNNKEL (reference sequence). The germline V and J ends were trimmed by 1 base and 5 bases, with 6 bases remaining between them. The CDR3 DNA reads TGTGCCAGCAGCCAAGGTACGGATCAGCCCCAGCATTTT. It codes for CASSQGTDQPQHF.

This chain connects TRBV30 to TRBJ2-7, with D tentatively TRBD1 (6 bases). Germline V CDR1 and CDR2: GTSNPN, SVGIG (reference sequence). V dropped 5 bases and J dropped 0 bases, with 8 bases sitting between them. CDR3 length equals 12 residues. In DNA form, the CDR3 reads TGTGCCTGGGGACAGAGCTCCTACGAGCAGTACTTC. Translating it yields CAWGQSSYEQYF.

The J gene is TRBJ1-1, the V gene TRBV28; D is perhaps TRBD1 (5 bases). The germline V gene encodes CDR1 MDHEN and CDR2 SYDVKM. The ends were cut back, 3 bases at V and 5 bases at J, with 10 bases in the middle. The CDR3 length is 13 residues. The CDR3 here is CASSLAEGTEAFF. CDR3 nucleotide sequence: TGTGCCAGCAGTTTGGCCGAGGGGACTGAAGCTTTCTTT.

The chain couples TRBV18 to TRBJ2-1; TRBD1 aligns across 10 bases. Trimming removed 5 bases from V and 6 bases from J; junction bases left unmatched: 7. The CDR3 length is 15 residues. Germline V gives CDR1 KGHSH, CDR2 LQKENI. The CDR3 loop reads CASSTGQGRVNEQFF. CDR3 in DNA: TGTGCCAGCTCAACGGGACAGGGGAGGGTCAATGAGCAGTTCTTC. The variable domain in full, completed from reference TRBV18 and TRBJ2-1, reads NAGVMQNPRHLVRRRGQEARLRCSPMKGHSHVYWYRQLPEEGLKFMVYLQKENIIDESGMPKERFSAEFPKEGPSILRIQQVVRGDSAAYFCASSTGQGRVNEQFFGPGTRLTVL.

This clone was found once. The rearrangement joins TRBV19 to TRBJ1-2; 10 nucleotides align to TRBD1. V dropped 5 bases and J dropped 4; count of bases not matched to a gene: 7. Germline V lookup: CDR1 LNHDA, CDR2 SQIVND (reference sequence). The CDR3 spans 15 residues. The CDR3 loop reads CASSARQGAVYGYTF. The DNA for the CDR3 is TGTGCCAGTAGTGCCCGACAGGGGGCCGTCTATGGCTACACCTTC.

The V gene is TRBV7-6, the J gene TRBJ2-1; TRBD1 aligns across 8 bases. The CDR3 covers 16 residues. J was trimmed by 9 bases and V by 5 bases; bases with no gene match: 15. Germline CDR1 SGHVS, CDR2 FNYEAQ. CDR3 sequence (DNA): TGTGCCAGCAGCAACGTAGCGACAGGGGAAGTGGGTGAGCAGTTCTTC. Amino acid sequence: CASSNVATGEVGEQFF. Full variable domain (rest looked up from reference TRBV7-6 and TRBJ2-1): GAGVSQSPRYKVTKRGQDVALRCDPISGHVSLYWYRQALGQGPEFLTYFNYEAQQDKSGLPNDRFSAERPEGSISTLTIQRTEQRDSAMYRCASSNVATGEVGEQFFGPGTRLTVL.

V is TRBV9 and J is TRBJ1-2, with D possibly matching TRBD1 (6 bases). The CDR3 is 14 residues long. V gave up 0 bases and J gave up 3 bases, with 9 bases separating them. Germline V gives CDR1 SGDLS, CDR2 YYNGEE. CDR3 protein: CASSVGGADYGYTF. In DNA form, the CDR3 reads TGTGCCAGCAGCGTAGGGGGGGCCGACTATGGCTACACCTTC.

CDR3 loop: CASSALGTGRGDGYTF. CDR3 in DNA: TGTGCCAGCAGCGCCTTGGGGACAGGGAGGGGAGATGGCTACACCTTC. The chain carries TRBV7-2 and TRBJ1-2, with 9 positions matching TRBD1. J gave up 6 bases and V 5 bases, and 13 bases lay outside the gene matches. CDR3 length: 16 residues. Germline V gene data show CDR1 as SGHTA and CDR2 as FQGNSA.

The chain employs TRBV2 and TRBJ2-7; perhaps TRBD1 as D (5 bases). Trimming shortened V by 7 bases and J by 6 bases, and 16 bases separated the two germline ends. Germline assignment: CDR1 SNHLY and CDR2 FYNNEI. CDR3 length: 13 amino acids. CDR3 amino acids: CASTGQGPGEQYF. The CDR3 nucleotides read TGTGCCAGCACCGGGCAGGGCCCAGGCGAGCAGTACTTC.

This clone has just one count. The chain combines TRBV4-3 with TRBJ1-6; D gene unclear. The ends were cut back, 1 base at V and 8 bases at J, with 6 bases in the middle. The CDR3 is made up of 13 amino acids. Germline-derived CDR1 and CDR2 are LGHNA and YSLEER. The CDR3 sequence is CASSQVMDSPLHF. CDR3 in DNA: TGCGCCAGCAGCCAAGTCATGGATTCACCCCTCCACTTT.

V is TRBV24-1 and J is TRBJ2-1; 7 bases match TRBD2. V was clipped by 0 bases and J by 7 bases; unmatched bases: 5. The CDR3 runs 15 residues. Germline loops: CDR1 KGHDR, CDR2 SFDVKD. CDR3 sequence: CATSDLDRGGNEQFF. The CDR3 DNA is TGTGCCACCAGTGATTTGGATAGGGGAGGGAATGAGCAGTTCTTC.